This TCR beta chain was sequenced in a study of cytomegalovirus exposure and HLA in healthy donors. General study results and limits: Some highly shared sequence variants likely arose as a pipeline artifact.

Germline V gene sequence: CDR1 SGHNT, CDR2 YYREEE (reference sequence). Unmatched junction bases numbered 3, after V lost 4 bases and J lost 5 bases. The CDR3 is 13 residues long. PCR was performed using 60 Vbeta and 13 Jbeta primers. TCRdb's table, derived via immunoSEQ multiplex PCR, lists solely in-frame clones and lacks some. This sample's table has 80,000 to 100,000 clones. For this clone: Antigen: not known.

This TCR derives from a middle-aged man in good health and CMV-seronegative. What was sequenced was PBMCs. The J gene is TRBJ2-1, the V gene TRBV5-4; TRBD1 matches at 7 bases. The CDR3 bases are TGTGCCAGCAGCGGACAGGCAGACAATGAGCAGTTCTTC. As protein: CASSGQADNEQFF.